These 6 T cell receptor beta chains originate from one sample sequenced in a study of beta chain features in type 1 diabetes. No antigen is known for these receptors. Reverse transcription of all isolated RNA meant that expressed TCRB transcripts were sequenced. The table came from immunoSEQ multiplex PCR; TCRdb's copy has only in-frame clones and leaves some out. This table has about 340,000 clones, roughly 13% appearing once. Study-level points and caveats: Within each of all four CD4+ subsets, Type 1 diabetes patients had TCRB CDR3s that were moderately but significantly shorter.

The sample comprised naive CD4+ T cells from blood. These receptors came from a woman aged 18-35 years with type 1 diabetes.

This clone came up a few times. The J gene is TRBJ2-7, the V gene TRBV11-3; weak D call: TRBD2 (5 bases). The germline CDR1 and CDR2 sequences are SGHNT and YENEEA. This CDR3 has 14 amino acids. V dropped 5 bases and J dropped 1 base, with 12 bases sitting between them. The CDR3 DNA reads as TGTGCCAGCAGCAGAACCTCGGGGTCCTACGAGCAGTACGTC. It codes for CASSRTSGSYEQYV.

This clone was detected a few times. V is TRBV29-1 and J is TRBJ2-1; D possibly corresponds to TRBD2 (5 bases). Deletions cut 2 bases from V and 5 bases from J, with 10 bases between. Germline V CDR1 and CDR2: SQVTM, ANQGSEA. This CDR3 is built from 13 residues. The CDR3 bases are TGCAGCGTTGAATCCGGGGTCGACAATGAGCAGTTCTTC. Translating gives CSVESGVDNEQFF.

Turning to this clone: The identical CDR3 is also encoded by other nucleotide sequences in the sample. V is TRBV30 and J is TRBJ2-5; D is perhaps TRBD2 (6 bases). Germline V lookup: CDR1 GTSNPN, CDR2 SVGIG (reference sequence). V lost 0 bases and J lost 2, with 7 bases in between. This CDR3 has 13 residues. The CDR3 DNA reads as TGTGCCTGGAGTGTGGGGAGGCAAGAGACCCAGTACTTC. Translated: CAWSVGRQETQYF.

This clone was detected a few times. V and J are TRBV28 and TRBJ1-1, with D unclear. V lost 6 bases and J lost 4, with 18 bases in between. The V gene's germline CDR1 is MDHEN and CDR2 SYDVKM. The CDR3 contains 15 residues. The CDR3 spells CASRWRTASGTEAFF. For the CDR3, the DNA is TGTGCCAGCAGATGGAGGACCGCCAGCGGCACTGAAGCTTTCTTT.

This clone was counted a few times. The genes are TRBV7-9 and TRBJ1-5; D perhaps matches TRBD1 (6 bases). Looked up from germline, CDR1 is SEHNR and CDR2 is FQNEAQ (reference sequence). V shed 1 base and J shed 1 base, with 8 bases lying between them. The CDR3 runs to 15 residues. The CDR3, as DNA: TGTGCCAGCAGCTTAGAACAGGGCAGCAATCAGCCCCAGCATTTT. Amino acid sequence: CASSLEQGSNQPQHF. The whole variable domain, remainder taken from reference TRBV7-9 and TRBJ1-5, is DTGVSQNPRHKITKRGQNVTFRCDPISEHNRLYWYRQTLGQGPEFLTYFQNEAQLEKSRLLSDRFSAERPKGSFSTLEIQRTEQGDSAMYLCASSLEQGSNQPQHFGDGTRLSIL.

The gene calls are TRBV7-9 and TRBJ2-3; TRBD2 is a possible D gene (8 bases). CDR3 length: 14 residues. The V gene lost 10 bases and the J gene lost 6 bases, with 20 bases spanning the gap. CDR1 SEHNR and CDR2 FQNEAQ come from the germline V gene (reference sequence). The CDR3 sequence is CATEEGAGGDTQYF. The DNA for the CDR3 is TGTGCCACCGAGGAGGGGGCGGGAGGCGATACGCAGTATTTT.